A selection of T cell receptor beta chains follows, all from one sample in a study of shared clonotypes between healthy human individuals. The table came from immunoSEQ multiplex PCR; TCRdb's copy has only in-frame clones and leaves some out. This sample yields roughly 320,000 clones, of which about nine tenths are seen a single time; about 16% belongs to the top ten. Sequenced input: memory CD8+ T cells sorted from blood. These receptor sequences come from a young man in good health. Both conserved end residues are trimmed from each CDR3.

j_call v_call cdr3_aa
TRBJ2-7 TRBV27 ASSSLRGYEQY
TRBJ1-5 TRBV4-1 ASSQGWSDNQPQH
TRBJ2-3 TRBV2 ARKPGQGPTDTQY
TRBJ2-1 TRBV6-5 ASSYNSGNNEQF
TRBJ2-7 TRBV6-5 ASSFDRVSYEQY
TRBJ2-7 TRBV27 ASSQGAHYEQY
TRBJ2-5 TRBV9 ASSPGTSGGLQETQY
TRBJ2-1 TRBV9 ASSVEDSGNEQF
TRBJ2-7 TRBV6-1 ASSDWDREFSYEQY
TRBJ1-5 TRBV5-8 ASSLDAGSNQPQH
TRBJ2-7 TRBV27 ASSSPPRGRAPHEQY
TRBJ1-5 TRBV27 ASSLSIGESQPQH
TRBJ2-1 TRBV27 ASSIGGAEQF
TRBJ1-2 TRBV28 ASSPPRQGWYGYT
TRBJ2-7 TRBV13 ASSYLGGPPYEQY
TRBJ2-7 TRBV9 ASSPDGSYEQY
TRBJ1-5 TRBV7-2 ASSLRDRTLYQPQH
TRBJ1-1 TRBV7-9 ASSRNEEEAF
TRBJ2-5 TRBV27 ASSFRAFGETQY
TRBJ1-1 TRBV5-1 ASSYDRVDTEAF
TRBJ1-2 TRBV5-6 ASSPGGRYYGYT
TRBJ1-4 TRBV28 ASRQVGEKLF
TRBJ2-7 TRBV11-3 ASSLGGTYEQY
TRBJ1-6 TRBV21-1 ASSKGCRGHSPLH
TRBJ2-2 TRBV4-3 ASSQEGSSLGAGELF
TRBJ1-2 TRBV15 ATSRVEGSYGYT
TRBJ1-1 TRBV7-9 ASSSSDHWDTEAF
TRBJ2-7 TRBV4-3 ASSQAAGAYEQY
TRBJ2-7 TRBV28 ASSFGHSYEQY
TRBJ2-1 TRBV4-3 ASSQVLGGLAGGPNYNEQF
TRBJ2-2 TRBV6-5 ASSCGTENTGELF
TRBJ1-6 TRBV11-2 ASSLLGISSYNSPLH
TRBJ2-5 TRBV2 ATNSPGQGPIQY
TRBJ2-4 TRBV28 ASSWAEGNIQY
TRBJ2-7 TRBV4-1 ASSQVIAGTGGASSYEQY
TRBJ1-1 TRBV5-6 ASSYGTGNTEAF
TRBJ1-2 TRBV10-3 AISEGSVYGYT
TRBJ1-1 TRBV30 AWRRVVWAPEGAEAF
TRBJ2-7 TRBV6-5 ASSYSSGRASYEQY
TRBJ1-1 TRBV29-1 SVEDEEEAF
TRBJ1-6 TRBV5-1 ASSLVQHNSPLH
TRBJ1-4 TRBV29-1 SVTHREFVEKLF
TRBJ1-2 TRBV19 ASSIHRDRTYGYT
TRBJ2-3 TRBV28 ASSSPIKGAEDTQY
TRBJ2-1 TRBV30 AWRTAGGPSEQF